Listed here are 5 T cell receptor beta chains from one sample, sequenced in a study of shared clonotypes between healthy human individuals. Sequencing was performed with immunoSEQ multiplex PCR; in TCRdb, only in-frame clones are kept and a portion is missing. The sample consists of 950,000 to 1,300,000 clones, roughly 75% of them appearing once. The sample taken for sequencing was memory CD4+ T cells sorted from blood. As for subset: CD45RA-negative fraction. These receptors originate from a man between 18 and 35 years old in good health.

The chain joins TRBV7-9 to TRBJ2-3, with 8 bases identical to TRBD2. Germline V gene lookup returns CDR1 SEHNR and CDR2 FQNEAQ (reference sequence). The CDR3 has 16 residues. Germline trimming cut 3 bases from V and 5 bases from J; bases unmatched to any gene: 10. The CDR3 is CASSLGTPGGGDTQYF. In DNA, the CDR3 is TGTGCCAGCAGCTTGGGAACCCCGGGAGGGGGAGATACGCAGTATTTT.

V is TRBV2 and J is TRBJ1-1; D remains ambiguous. CDR1 SNHLY and CDR2 FYNNEI come from the germline V gene. V lost 4 bases and J lost 6, with 18 bases in between. This CDR3 has 15 amino acids. Here the CDR3 DNA reads TGTGCCAGCAGTGCCGCGCCAAGGGTAGGCCCTGAAGCTTTCTTT. This gives the protein CASSAAPRVGPEAFF.

Of note for this clone: The sample carries other DNA sequences with the same CDR3. This chain links TRBV2 with TRBJ2-7, with 9 bases matching TRBD1. In germline, CDR1 is SNHLY, CDR2 FYNNEI. J gave up 4 bases and V 6 bases, and 1 base lay outside the gene matches. The CDR3 is made up of 12 amino acids. CDR3 region: CASRGQGYEQYF. CDR3 DNA: TGTGCCAGCAGAGGACAGGGGTACGAGCAGTACTTC. Drawing the rest from reference TRBV2 and TRBJ2-7, the complete variable domain is EPEVTQTPSHQVTQMGQEVILRCVPISNHLYFYWYRQILGQKVEFLVSFYNNEISEKSEIFDDQFSVERPDGSNFTLKIRSTKLEDSAMYFCASRGQGYEQYFGPGTRLTVT.

The gene calls are TRBV28 and TRBJ2-3, with 7 bases lining up with TRBD1. There are 15 residues in the CDR3. Per the germline V gene, CDR1 is MDHEN and CDR2 is SYDVKM. Losses at the gene ends were 6 bases for V and 4 bases for J; bases not matched to a gene: 10. The CDR3 nucleotides read TGTGCCAGCAGGACAGGGTCGGGTAGGGCAGATACGCAGTATTTT. Amino acids: CASRTGSGRADTQYF.

This chain uses TRBV27 with TRBJ1-4; no reliable D call. Deletions cut 1 base from V and 2 bases from J, with 5 bases between. Germline CDR1 MNHEY, CDR2 SMNVEV (reference sequence). The CDR3 runs to 14 residues. CDR3 nucleotide sequence: TGTGCCAGCAGTTTATGGGGTACTAATGAAAAACTGTTTTTT. Its protein is CASSLWGTNEKLFF.